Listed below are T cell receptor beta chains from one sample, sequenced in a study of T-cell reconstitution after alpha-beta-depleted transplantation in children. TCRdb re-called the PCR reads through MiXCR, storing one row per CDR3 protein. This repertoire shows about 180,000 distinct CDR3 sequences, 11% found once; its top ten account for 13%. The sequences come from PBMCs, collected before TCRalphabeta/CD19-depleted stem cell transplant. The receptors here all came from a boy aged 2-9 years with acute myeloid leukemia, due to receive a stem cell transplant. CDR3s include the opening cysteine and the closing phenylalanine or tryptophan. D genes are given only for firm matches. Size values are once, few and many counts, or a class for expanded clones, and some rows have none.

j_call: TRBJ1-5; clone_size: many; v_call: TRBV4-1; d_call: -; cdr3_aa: CAISQPGNQPQHF; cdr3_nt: TGCGCCATCAGCCAACCGGGCAATCAGCCCCAGCATTTT
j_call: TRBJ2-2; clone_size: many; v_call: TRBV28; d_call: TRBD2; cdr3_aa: CASSSGAGASGELFF; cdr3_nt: TGTGCCAGCAGTTCAGGAGCGGGAGCCTCCGGGGAGCTGTTTTTT
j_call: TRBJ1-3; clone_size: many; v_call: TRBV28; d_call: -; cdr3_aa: CASSLLTRADSGNTIYF; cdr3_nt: TGTGCCAGCAGTTTATTGACCCGGGCAGACTCTGGAAACACCATATATTTT
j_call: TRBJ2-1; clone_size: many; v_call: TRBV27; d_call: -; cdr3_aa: CASSLLSPRAGNEQFF; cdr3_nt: TGTGCCAGCAGTTTATTAAGTCCGCGGGCTGGCAATGAGCAGTTCTTC
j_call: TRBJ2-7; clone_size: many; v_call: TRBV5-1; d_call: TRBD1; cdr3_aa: CASTTGTVLSEQYF; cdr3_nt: TGCGCCAGCACGACCGGGACAGTTCTCTCCGAGCAGTACTTC
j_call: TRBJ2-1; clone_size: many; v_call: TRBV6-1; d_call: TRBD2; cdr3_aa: CASRSGTSIYGEQFF; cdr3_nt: TGTGCCAGCAGATCCGGGACTAGTATCTACGGTGAGCAGTTCTTC
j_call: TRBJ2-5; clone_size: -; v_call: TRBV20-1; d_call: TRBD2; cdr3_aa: CCARDKLAEPSQETQYF; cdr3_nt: TGCTGTGCTAGAGACAAACTAGCGGAGCCCTCCCAGGAGACCCAGTACTTC
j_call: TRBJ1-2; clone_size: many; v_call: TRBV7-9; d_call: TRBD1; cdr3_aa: CASSSSGRDRGPYGYTF; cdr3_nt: TGTGCCAGCAGCTCCTCCGGGCGGGACAGGGGCCCCTATGGCTACACCTTC
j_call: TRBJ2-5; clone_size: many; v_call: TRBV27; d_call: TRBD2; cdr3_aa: CASGSLAGESQETQYF; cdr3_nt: TGTGCCAGCGGTTCACTAGCGGGGGAGTCGCAAGAGACCCAGTACTTC
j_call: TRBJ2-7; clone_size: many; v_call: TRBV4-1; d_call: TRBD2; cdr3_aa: CASSPLAEGIGEQYF; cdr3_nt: TGCGCCAGCAGCCCCCTAGCGGAGGGGATCGGAGAGCAGTACTTC
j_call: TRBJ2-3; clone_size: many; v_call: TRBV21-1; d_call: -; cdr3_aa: CASKGTGFGTDTQYF; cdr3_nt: TGTGCCAGCAAGGGGACAGGGTTTGGCACAGATACGCAGTATTTT
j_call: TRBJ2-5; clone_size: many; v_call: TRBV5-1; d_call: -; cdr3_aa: CASSLPAGSYQETQYF; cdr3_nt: TGCGCCAGCAGCCTCCCCGCCGGGAGCTACCAAGAGACCCAGTACTTC
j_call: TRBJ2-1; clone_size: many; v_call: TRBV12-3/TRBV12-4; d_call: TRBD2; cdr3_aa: CASSSPTSGRPNNEQFF; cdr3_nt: TGTGCCAGCAGTTCCCCGACTAGCGGGAGGCCTAACAATGAGCAGTTCTTC
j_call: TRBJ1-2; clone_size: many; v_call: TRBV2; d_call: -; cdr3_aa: CASSEMGTRQGYTF; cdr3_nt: TGTGCCAGCAGTGAGATGGGGACCAGGCAGGGCTACACCTTC
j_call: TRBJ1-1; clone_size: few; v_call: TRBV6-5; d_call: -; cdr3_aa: CASSLGRMWPEAFF; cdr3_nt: TGTGCCAGCAGTTTGGGACGGATGTGGCCTGAAGCTTTCTTT
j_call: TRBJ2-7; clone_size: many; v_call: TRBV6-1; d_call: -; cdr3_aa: CASSEFPGSSYEQYF; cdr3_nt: TGTGCCAGCAGTGAATTTCCGGGAAGCTCCTACGAGCAGTACTTC
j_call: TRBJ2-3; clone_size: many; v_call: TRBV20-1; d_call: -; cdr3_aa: CSARYLTGDTQYF; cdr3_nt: TGCAGTGCTCGATACCTCACAGGGGATACGCAGTATTTT
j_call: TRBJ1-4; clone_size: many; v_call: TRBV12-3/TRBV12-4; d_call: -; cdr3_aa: CASSLAQGGAANEKLFF; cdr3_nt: TGTGCCAGCAGTTTAGCGCAGGGAGGGGCAGCTAATGAAAAACTGTTTTTT
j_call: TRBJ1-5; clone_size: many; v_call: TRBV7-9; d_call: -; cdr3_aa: CASSESSNQPQHF; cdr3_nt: TGTGCCAGCAGCGAGAGTAGCAATCAGCCCCAGCATTTT
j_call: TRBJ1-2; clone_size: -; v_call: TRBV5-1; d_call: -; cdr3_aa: CASSLEGWRDGYTF; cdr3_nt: TGTGCCAGCAGCTTGGAAGGATGGAGGGATGGCTACACCTTC
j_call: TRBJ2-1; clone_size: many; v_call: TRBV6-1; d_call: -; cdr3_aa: CASSGGATYNEQFF; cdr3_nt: TGTGCCAGCAGTGGCGGGGCGACATACAATGAGCAGTTCTTC
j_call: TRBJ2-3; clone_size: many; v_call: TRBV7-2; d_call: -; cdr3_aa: CASSLALVGTDTQYF; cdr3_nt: TGTGCCAGCAGCTTAGCGTTAGTGGGCACAGATACGCAGTATTTT
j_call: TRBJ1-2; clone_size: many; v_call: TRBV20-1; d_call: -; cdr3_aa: CSALKRPYGYTF; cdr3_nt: TGCAGTGCCCTAAAAAGACCCTATGGCTACACCTTC
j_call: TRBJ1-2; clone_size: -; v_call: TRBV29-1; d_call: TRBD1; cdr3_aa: CSVQGQGNYGYTF; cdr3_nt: TGCAGCGTCCAGGGACAGGGGAACTATGGCTACACCTTC
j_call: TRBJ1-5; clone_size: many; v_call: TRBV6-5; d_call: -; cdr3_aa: CASSRNRGLGQPQHF; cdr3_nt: TGTGCCAGCAGTCGGAATCGGGGGCTGGGGCAGCCCCAGCATTTT
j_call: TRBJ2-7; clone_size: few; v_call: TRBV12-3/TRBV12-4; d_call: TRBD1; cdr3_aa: CASSSHQGENPYEQYF; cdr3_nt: TGTGCCAGCAGTTCCCACCAGGGGGAGAACCCCTACGAGCAGTACTTC
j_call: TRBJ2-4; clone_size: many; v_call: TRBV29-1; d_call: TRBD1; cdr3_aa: CSVVDRVRVKNIQYF; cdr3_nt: TGCAGCGTTGTGGACAGGGTTCGGGTCAAAAACATTCAGTACTTC
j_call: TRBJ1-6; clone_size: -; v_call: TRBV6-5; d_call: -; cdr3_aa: CASSYFRSNAPLHF; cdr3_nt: TGTGCCAGCAGTTACTTCCGGAGCAACGCACCCCTCCACTTT
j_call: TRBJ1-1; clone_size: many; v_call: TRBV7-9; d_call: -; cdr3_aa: CASSPSGAGLEAFF; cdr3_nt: TGTGCCAGCAGCCCCTCCGGCGCAGGGCTTGAAGCTTTCTTT
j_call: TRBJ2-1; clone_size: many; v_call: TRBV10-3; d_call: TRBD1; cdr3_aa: CAISAHGQGRNEQFF; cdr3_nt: TGTGCCATCAGTGCCCACGGACAGGGAAGAAATGAGCAGTTCTTC
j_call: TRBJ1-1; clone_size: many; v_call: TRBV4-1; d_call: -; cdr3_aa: CASSRMDYVSGMNTEAFF; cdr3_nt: TGCGCCAGCAGCCGTATGGACTACGTTTCCGGGATGAACACTGAAGCTTTCTTT
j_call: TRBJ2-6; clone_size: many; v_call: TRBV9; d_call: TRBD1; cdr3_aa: CASSPRGQETTGANVLTF; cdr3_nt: TGTGCCAGCAGCCCCCGAGGACAGGAAACTACTGGGGCCAACGTCCTGACTTTC
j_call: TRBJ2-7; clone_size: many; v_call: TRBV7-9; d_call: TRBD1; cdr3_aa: CASSLGGQGQGEQYF; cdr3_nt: TGTGCCAGCAGCCTAGGGGGACAGGGTCAGGGGGAGCAGTACTTC
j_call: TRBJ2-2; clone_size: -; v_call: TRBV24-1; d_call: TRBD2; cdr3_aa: CATSEGLAGGISNTGELFF; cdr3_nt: TGTGCCACCAGTGAGGGACTAGCGGGAGGGATTTCGAACACCGGGGAGCTGTTTTTT
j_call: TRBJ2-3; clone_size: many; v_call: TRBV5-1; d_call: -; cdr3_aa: CASSLAVGSITDTQYF; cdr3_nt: TGCGCCAGCAGCTTAGCAGTGGGGAGTATCACAGATACGCAGTATTTT
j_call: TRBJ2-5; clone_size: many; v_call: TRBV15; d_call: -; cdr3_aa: CATSYREQETQYF; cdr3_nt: TGTGCCACCAGCTACAGGGAGCAAGAGACCCAGTACTTC
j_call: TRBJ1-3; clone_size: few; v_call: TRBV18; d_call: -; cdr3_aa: CASSPPGRPSGNTIYF; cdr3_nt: TGTGCCAGCTCACCGCCGGGGCGTCCCTCTGGAAACACCATATATTTT
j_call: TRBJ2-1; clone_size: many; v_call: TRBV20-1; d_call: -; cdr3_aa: CSAQGGESYNEQFF; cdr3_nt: TGCAGTGCCCAAGGGGGAGAGAGCTACAATGAGCAGTTCTTC
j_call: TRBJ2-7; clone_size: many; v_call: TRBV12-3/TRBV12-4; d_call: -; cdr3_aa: CASSLGGLTYEQYF; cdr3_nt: TGTGCCAGCAGTTTGGGGGGCCTTACCTACGAGCAGTACTTC
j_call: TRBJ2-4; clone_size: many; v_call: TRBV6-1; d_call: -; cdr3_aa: CARFRVCSRIAKNIQYF; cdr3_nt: TGTGCCAGGTTCAGGGTCTGTTCCAGAATAGCCAAAAACATTCAGTACTTC
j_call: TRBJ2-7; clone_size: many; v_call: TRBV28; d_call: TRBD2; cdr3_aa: CASSLLAGRGEQYF; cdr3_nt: TGTGCCAGCAGTTTATTAGCGGGCCGGGGAGAGCAGTACTTC
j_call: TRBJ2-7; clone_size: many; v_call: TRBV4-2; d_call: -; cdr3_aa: CASSVPGGDEQYF; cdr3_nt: TGTGCCAGCAGCGTTCCTGGGGGAGACGAGCAGTACTTC
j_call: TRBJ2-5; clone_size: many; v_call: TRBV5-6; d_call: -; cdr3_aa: CASSFVPGSKQETQYF; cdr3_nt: TGTGCCAGCAGCTTCGTTCCAGGTTCAAAACAAGAGACCCAGTACTTC
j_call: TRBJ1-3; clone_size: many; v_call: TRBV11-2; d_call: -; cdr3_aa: CASSFYITSEYGNTIYF; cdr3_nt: TGTGCCAGCAGCTTCTACATTACGTCCGAGTATGGAAACACCATATATTTT
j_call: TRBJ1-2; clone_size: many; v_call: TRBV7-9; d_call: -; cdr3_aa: CASSLVDPGAYTF; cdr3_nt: TGTGCCAGCAGCTTAGTCGATCCGGGGGCCTACACCTTC
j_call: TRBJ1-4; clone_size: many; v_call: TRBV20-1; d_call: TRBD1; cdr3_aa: CSASEGGTGDEKLFF; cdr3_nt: TGCAGTGCTAGTGAAGGGGGGACAGGGGATGAAAAACTGTTTTTT
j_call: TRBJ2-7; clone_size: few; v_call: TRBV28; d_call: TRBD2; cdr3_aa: CASTHLGSGRSPYEQYF; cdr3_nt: TGTGCCAGCACCCACCTGGGGAGCGGGAGGTCCCCCTACGAGCAGTACTTC
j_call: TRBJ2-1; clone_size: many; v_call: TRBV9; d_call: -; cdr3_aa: CASSVEVGPYNEQFF; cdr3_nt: TGTGCCAGCAGCGTAGAAGTGGGACCCTACAATGAGCAGTTCTTC
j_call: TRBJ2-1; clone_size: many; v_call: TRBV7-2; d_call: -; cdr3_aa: CASSTDRSYNEQFF; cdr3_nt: TGTGCCAGCAGCACGGACAGATCCTACAATGAGCAGTTCTTC
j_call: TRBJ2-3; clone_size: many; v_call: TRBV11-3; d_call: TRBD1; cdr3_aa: CASSHQDRGRLPSTDTQYF; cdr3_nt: TGTGCCAGCAGCCATCAGGACAGGGGGAGGTTACCAAGCACAGATACGCAGTATTTT
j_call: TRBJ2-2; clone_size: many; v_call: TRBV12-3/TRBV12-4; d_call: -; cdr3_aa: CASSLYRRIGELFF; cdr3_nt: TGTGCCAGCAGTTTGTATAGGCGGATCGGGGAGCTGTTTTTT
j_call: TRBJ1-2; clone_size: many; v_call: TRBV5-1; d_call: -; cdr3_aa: CASSFRQGSYGYTF; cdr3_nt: TGCGCCAGCAGCTTTCGGCAGGGATCGTATGGCTACACCTTC
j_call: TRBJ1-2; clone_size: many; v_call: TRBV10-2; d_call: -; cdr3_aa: CASSLQGRRSGYTF; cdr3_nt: TGCGCCAGCAGTCTACAGGGTAGGCGTTCTGGCTACACCTTC
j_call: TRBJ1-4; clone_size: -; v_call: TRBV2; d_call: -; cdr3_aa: CASSPSLPRGSNEKLFF; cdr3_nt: TGTGCCAGCAGTCCCTCGCTCCCGAGGGGGTCTAATGAAAAACTGTTTTTT
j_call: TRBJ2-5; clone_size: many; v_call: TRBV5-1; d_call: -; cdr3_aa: CASRGAQETQYF; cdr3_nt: TGCGCCAGCAGAGGAGCCCAAGAGACCCAGTACTTC